The next 22 T cell receptor beta chains were all read from a single sample in a study of T cell responses to AZD1222 COVID-19 vaccine. The table came from immunoSEQ multiplex PCR; TCRdb's copy has only in-frame clones and leaves some out. This table holds 100,000 to 150,000 clones, just over 90% found once. This specimen consisted of peripheral blood, obtained 28 days after the second AZD1222 dose. These TCRs come from an adult who received the AZD1222 COVID-19 vaccine.

The chain is built from TRBV5-1 and TRBJ1-2, with TRBD1 identical over 7 bases. The junction had 6 bases not matched to a gene; V was cut back by 1 base and J by 3 bases. This CDR3 comprises 15 residues. Germline CDR1 reads SGHRS; CDR2 reads YFSETQ. CDR3 residues: CASSLPQTGYYGYTF. For the CDR3, the DNA is TGCGCCAGCAGCTTGCCCCAGACAGGGTACTATGGCTACACCTTC.

The J gene is TRBJ1-1, the V gene TRBV27, with a weak D call TRBD1 (6 bases). Trimming took off 3 bases at V and 4 bases at J, with 12 bases between the two ends. This CDR3 has 14 residues. Looked up from germline, CDR1 is MNHEY and CDR2 is SMNVEV (reference sequence). The CDR3: CASSLGDTGTEAFF. The CDR3 bases are TGTGCCAGCAGTTTGGGGGACACGGGCACTGAAGCTTTCTTT.

CDR3 in DNA: TGTGCCAGCAGTGGGCTAGCGGGGTCCTACGAGCAGTACTTC. It translates to CASSGLAGSYEQYF. The chain recombines TRBV2 with TRBJ2-7; 9 bases match TRBD2. Trimming took 4 bases from V and 1 from J; bases not matched to a gene: 2. Germline lookup yields CDR1 SNHLY and CDR2 FYNNEI. This CDR3 is built from 14 residues.

J is TRBJ2-7 and V is TRBV10-3; 9 nucleotides align to TRBD1. With V trimmed by 9 bases and J by 4 bases, 7 bases remained unmatched. The CDR3 sequence is 13 residues long. Germline CDR1 ENHRY, CDR2 SYGVKD. The CDR3 is CAMGDRVGYEQYF. The CDR3 bases are TGTGCCATGGGGGACAGGGTGGGGTACGAGCAGTACTTC.

V usage is TRBV6-2 or TRBV6-3 and J usage is TRBJ1-1, with a weak D call TRBD1 (6 bases). CDR3 length: 15 amino acids. Trimming pared 3 bases from V and 4 bases from J, leaving 15 bases between. Looked up from germline, CDR1 is MNHEY and CDR2 is SVGEGT. CDR3 region: CASSYRTGIGTEAFF. The DNA for the CDR3 is TGTGCCAGCAGTTATAGAACAGGGATTGGCACTGAAGCTTTCTTT.

The genes are TRBV6-1 and TRBJ1-1; no firm D call. The CDR3 totals 12 residues. CDR1 and CDR2 (germline): MNHNS, SASEGT. Trimming left V 3 bases short and J 10 bases short, with 12 bases between. The CDR3 sequence is CASSDHQPAAFF. Here the CDR3 DNA reads TGTGCCAGCAGTGATCATCAACCGGCAGCTTTCTTT.

This clone appeared a single time. The rearrangement uses TRBV2 and TRBJ1-2; no clear D gene. This CDR3 has 15 amino acids. Germline values: CDR1 SNHLY, CDR2 FYNNEI. Trimming took off 6 bases at V and 7 bases at J, with 21 bases between the two ends. The CDR3 protein is CASSAGERRGSGYTF. In DNA form, the CDR3 reads TGTGCCAGCAGCGCCGGCGAAAGGCGCGGGTCTGGCTACACCTTC.

The genes are TRBV2 and TRBJ1-1; D might be TRBD1 (5 bases). The CDR3 is made up of 12 amino acids. Between the trimmed V and J ends, which lost 2 bases and 7 bases, there was a span of 8 bases. Per the germline V gene, CDR1 is SNHLY and CDR2 is FYNNEI. The CDR3 nucleotides are TGTGCCAGCAGTGAATCGGGGGTTGAAGCTTTCTTT. Translating gives CASSESGVEAFF.

The chain carries TRBV7-9 and TRBJ2-3; unclear D gene. The germline CDR1 and CDR2 sequences are SEHNR and FQNEAQ (reference sequence). This CDR3 is built from 15 residues. Trimming shortened V by 5 bases and J by 8 bases, and 20 bases separated the two germline ends. In DNA, the CDR3 is TGTGCCAGCAGCCCCCTTAGGGTTGCTAGTGCTACGCAGTATTTT. As protein: CASSPLRVASATQYF. Looking up the rest from reference TRBV7-9 and TRBJ2-3 gives the full variable domain: DTGVSQNPRHKITKRGQNVTFRCDPISEHNRLYWYRQTLGQGPEFLTYFQNEAQLEKSRLLSDRFSAERPKGSFSTLEIQRTEQGDSAMYLCASSPLRVASATQYFGPGTRLTVL.

The chain couples TRBV10-2 to TRBJ1-6; the match to TRBD1 covers 7 bases. This CDR3 is built from 16 residues. CDR1 and CDR2 (germline): WSHSY, SAAADI. V trimming: 2 bases; J trimming: 9 bases; junction bases outside the gene matches: 10. The CDR3 DNA reads TGCGCCAGCAGTGAGACGACAGGGTTGGGGGCTTCACCCCTCCACTTT. Translation: CASSETTGLGASPLHF.

The CDR3 loop reads CASSSVGTNVDEQFF. CDR3 DNA sequence: TGTGCCAGCAGCTCTGTCGGGACCAACGTCGATGAGCAGTTCTTC. The chain recombines TRBV7-2 with TRBJ2-1; tentatively, D is TRBD1 or TRBD2 (5 bases each). The length of the CDR3 is 15 residues. Trimming left V 4 bases short and J 8 bases short, with 18 bases between. Per germline, CDR1 SGHTA and CDR2 FQGNSA.

The chain is built from TRBV2 and TRBJ1-4, with D perhaps matching TRBD1 (5 bases). CDR1 is SNHLY, CDR2 FYNNEI, per germline. The CDR3 is made up of 15 amino acids. Trimming pared 1 base from V and 3 bases from J, leaving 9 bases between. CDR3 coding DNA: TGTGCCAGCAGTGAAGGGGGGGGTCCTAATGAAAAACTGTTTTTT. Amino acids: CASSEGGGPNEKLFF.

This clone is a singleton in its sample. The V gene is TRBV21-1, the J gene TRBJ1-3; TRBD1, the D gene given by the table, was not confirmed from the DNA. TRBV21-1 is a pseudogene. CDR3 length equals 15 residues. For the CDR3, the DNA is TGTGCCAGCAGCAGCCCGAGGGGGCTTGGAAACACCATATATTTT. As protein: CASSSPRGLGNTIYF.

V gene TRBV27 combines with J gene TRBJ2-5; D may be TRBD1 (5 bases). The CDR3 is 13 amino acids. V shed 4 bases and J shed 5 bases, with 11 bases lying between them. Germline loops: CDR1 MNHEY, CDR2 SMNVEV (reference sequence). This CDR3 is CASSWGLQETQYF. CDR3 nucleotides: TGTGCCAGCAGTTGGGGCTTGCAGGAGACCCAGTACTTC.

The chain employs TRBV28 and TRBJ1-1, with D hard to call. Trimming pared 4 bases from V and 1 base from J, leaving 10 bases between. The germline V gene has CDR1 MDHEN and CDR2 SYDVKM. The CDR3 has 14 residues. This chain's CDR3 is CASSSAVSNTEAFF. The CDR3 nucleotides read TGTGCCAGCAGTTCGGCGGTCTCGAACACTGAAGCTTTCTTT.

V and J are TRBV27 and TRBJ1-2; tentatively, D is TRBD1 (5 bases). The CDR3 runs to 14 residues. V was pared by 5 bases and J by 3 bases, with 13 bases between. Germline CDR1 and CDR2: MNHEY and SMNVEV (reference sequence). CDR3 DNA sequence: TGTGCCAGCAGTCACCTCAGGGACCACTATGGCTACACCTTC. This translates into CASSHLRDHYGYTF.

This chain links TRBV3-1 (or the pseudogene TRBV3-2) with TRBJ1-6; tentatively, D is TRBD1 (5 bases). V shed 0 bases and J shed 8 bases, with 11 bases lying between them. Germline V CDR1 and CDR2: LGHDT, YNNKEL (reference sequence). The CDR3 is made up of 15 amino acids. Here the CDR3 reads CASSQDMTEYSPLHF. The CDR3 DNA is TGTGCCAGCAGCCAAGATATGACAGAGTATTCACCCCTCCACTTT.

This clone was seen once. The V call is TRBV27, the J call TRBJ2-7, with a weak D call TRBD1 (6 bases). CDR3 length equals 14 residues. Germline values: CDR1 MNHEY, CDR2 SMNVEV (reference sequence). V was trimmed by 6 bases and J by 0 bases, leaving 12 bases between them. The CDR3 DNA follows: TGTGCCAGCAGGCGACAGGTGAGCTCCTACGAGCAGTACTTC. Its translation is CASRRQVSSYEQYF.

This clone was counted only a few times. The chain combines TRBV27 with TRBJ2-2; weak D call: TRBD2 (5 bases). Germline V lookup: CDR1 MNHEY, CDR2 SMNVEV (reference sequence). The CDR3 spans 14 residues. V was clipped by 5 bases and J by 6 bases, with 13 bases between them. The CDR3 spells CASSLTTRAGELFF. The CDR3 DNA sequence: TGTGCCAGCAGTCTAACTACGCGGGCCGGGGAGCTGTTTTTT.

The CDR3 sequence: CASSLGRSYGYTF. CDR3 DNA sequence: TGTGCCAGCAGCTTAGGGCGGTCTTATGGCTACACCTTC. V usage is TRBV11-2 and J usage is TRBJ1-2, with D uncertain. Germline V gives CDR1 SGHAT, CDR2 FQNNGV. The CDR3 totals 13 residues. V shed 1 base and J shed 5 bases, with 8 bases lying between them. Full variable domain (rest looked up from reference TRBV11-2 and TRBJ1-2): EAGVAQSPRYKIIEKRQSVAFWCNPISGHATLYWYQQILGQGPKLLIQFQNNGVVDDSQLPKDRFSAERLKGVDSTLKIQPAKLEDSAVYLCASSLGRSYGYTFGSGTRLTVV.

This clone was observed a single time. This chain connects TRBV29-1 to TRBJ1-1, with D possibly matching TRBD1 (5 bases). Deletions cut 0 bases from V and 2 bases from J, with 19 bases between. Germline V gene sequence: CDR1 SQVTM, CDR2 ANQGSEA. This CDR3 spans 17 amino acids. The CDR3 sequence is CSVEDRSPGTVNTEAFF. Written as DNA, the CDR3 is TGCAGCGTTGAAGATCGATCCCCTGGGACGGTCAACACTGAAGCTTTCTTT.

This sequence joins TRBV4-3 and TRBJ1-3; the match to TRBD1 covers 8 bases. J lost 3 bases, V lost 0 bases, and 4 bases had no gene match. Germline CDR1 LGHNA, CDR2 YSLEER. The CDR3 contains 16 residues. This chain's CDR3 is CASSQDPRGLGNTIYF. The CDR3 nucleotides are TGCGCCAGCAGCCAAGATCCCAGGGGGCTTGGAAACACCATATATTTT.